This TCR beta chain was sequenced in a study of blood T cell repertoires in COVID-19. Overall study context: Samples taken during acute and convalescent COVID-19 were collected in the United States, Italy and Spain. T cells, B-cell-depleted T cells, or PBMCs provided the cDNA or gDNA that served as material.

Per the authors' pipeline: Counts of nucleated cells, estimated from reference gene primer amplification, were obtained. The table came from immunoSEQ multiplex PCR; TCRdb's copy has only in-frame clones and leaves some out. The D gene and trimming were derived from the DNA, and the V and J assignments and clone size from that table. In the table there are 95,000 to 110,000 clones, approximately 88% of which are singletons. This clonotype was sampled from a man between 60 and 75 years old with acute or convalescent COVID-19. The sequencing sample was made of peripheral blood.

The CDR3 DNA reads as TGTGCCAGCAGTGGGGCCCTTCCCGAGGGCACTGAAGCTTTCTTT. It is translated as CASSGALPEGTEAFF. The V and J genes are TRBV2 and TRBJ1-1, with D unclear. The germline CDR1 and CDR2 sequences are SNHLY and FYNNEI. CDR3 length: 15 residues. The V end lost 4 bases, the J end lost 4 bases, and 16 bases lay between the germline ends.